The clone carrying this T cell receptor (beta chain) was seen a single time. Source study methods: Amplification of reference gene primers was used by the study to estimate nucleated cell counts. Produced via immunoSEQ multiplex PCR; TCRdb's table is partial and in-frame only. V, J and clone size reflect that table, while D and trimming were determined from the DNA. The table lists roughly 120,000 clones, roughly 85% of them singletons. This entry is derived from a study of blood T cell repertoires in COVID-19. Germline CDR1 reads KGHDR; CDR2 reads SFDVKD. V shed 5 bases and J 5 bases; nucleotides not matched to a gene: 8. This CDR3 has 15 residues.

The sample comprised peripheral blood. The receptor's source is a man aged 40-49 years with acute or convalescent COVID-19. V is TRBV24-1 and J is TRBJ2-5; 9 bases line up with TRBD1. The CDR3 bases are TGTGCCACCAGTGGAAGGACAGGACAGGGGGAGACCCAGTACTTC. This gives the protein CATSGRTGQGETQYF.